These T cell receptor beta chains were read from a single sample in a study of T cell responses to AZD1222 COVID-19 vaccine. This table comes from immunoSEQ multiplex PCR, and its TCRdb copy is limited to in-frame clones, with some not included. The table has 150,000 to 200,000 clones, about 90% seen once. Here the sequenced sample was peripheral blood, taken on day 0 of AZD1222 vaccination. These receptors came from an adult in good health. Each CDR3 is given with its conserved first and last residue. The D gene is left open where the match is weak. For some rows the clone size is stated as once, few or many, or as a class when expanded; others skip it.

D gene,V gene,clone size,J gene,CDR3 DNA,CDR3 protein
-,TRBV7-2,-,TRBJ2-3,TGTGCCAGCAGCAGCACAGATACGCAGTATTTT,CASSSTDTQYF
-,TRBV7-9,-,TRBJ2-2,TGTGCCAGCAGCTTAAATTGGGGAGGCACCGGGGAGCTGTTTTTT,CASSLNWGGTGELFF
-,TRBV5-1,-,TRBJ2-7,TGCGCCAGCAGACAGGACAACTACGAGCAGTACTTC,CASRQDNYEQYF
-,TRBV19,-,TRBJ1-1,TGTGCCAGTAGTGTTACAGCGATGAACACTGAAGCTTTCTTT,CASSVTAMNTEAFF
-,TRBV6-5,once,TRBJ1-2,TGTGCCAGCAGGACTCCCGGAGGCTACACCTTC,CASRTPGGYTF
TRBD2,TRBV7-6,-,TRBJ2-7,TGTGCCAGCAGCCCATCCCAGAGGCTAGCGGGGGGGTACTCCTACGAGCAGTACTTC,CASSPSQRLAGGYSYEQYF
-,TRBV19,-,TRBJ1-4,TGTGCCAGTAGTATATTCGGACGGGATGAAAAACTGTTTTTT,CASSIFGRDEKLFF
TRBD1,TRBV7-6,-,TRBJ2-2,TGTGCCAGCAGCTTGGGACAGGGAAACACCGGGGAGCTGTTTTTT,CASSLGQGNTGELFF
-,TRBV5-5,-,TRBJ2-5,TGTGCCAGCAGCTTGGTTGGCGGAGGGACATGGCAAGAGACCCAGTACTTC,CASSLVGGGTWQETQYF
-,TRBV19,once,TRBJ1-1,TGTGCCAGCCGCAAACTAGGGAACACTGAAGCTTTCTTT,CASRKLGNTEAFF
-,TRBV7-2,-,TRBJ2-3,TGTGCCAGCAGCTTAACGGGGCAAATCACAGATACGCAGTATTTT,CASSLTGQITDTQYF
-,TRBV30,-,TRBJ2-7,TGTGCCTGGAGCCCGGACACCGCAACCTACGAGCAGTACTTC,CAWSPDTATYEQYF
TRBD1,TRBV15,-,TRBJ1-5,TGTGCCACCAGCAGAGAGGAGGGCAGGGGGCTCGGTTGGCAGCCCCAGCATTTT,CATSREEGRGLGWQPQHF
-,TRBV5-4,-,TRBJ1-2,TGTGCCAGCAGCTTGCAGGGCCCATCCTACACCTTC,CASSLQGPSYTF
-,TRBV18,once,TRBJ1-2,TGTGCCAGCTCACTAACAGGTGATGGCTACACCTTC,CASSLTGDGYTF
TRBD1,TRBV5-1,-,TRBJ1-3,TGCGCCAGCAGCCTATGGACAGGCGGGACCTCTGGAAACACCATATATTTT,CASSLWTGGTSGNTIYF
-,TRBV23-1,-,TRBJ2-2,TGCGCCAGCAGTCAATGTTCACCCATATCGAACACCGGGGAGCTGTTTTTT,CASSQCSPISNTGELFF
TRBD2,TRBV19,-,TRBJ2-1,TGTGCCAGTAGTATAGACCAGACTAGCGGGGCTGAGCAGTTCTTC,CASSIDQTSGAEQFF
TRBD1,TRBV4-1,many,TRBJ1-6,TGCGCCAGCAGCCAAGCCCAAGGACAGGGGGACAGAAATTCACCCCTCCACTTT,CASSQAQGQGDRNSPLHF
-,TRBV9,-,TRBJ1-2,TGTGCCAGCAGCGCATCTGCTGGACAGCCTTTCGGTGGCTACACCTTC,CASSASAGQPFGGYTF
-,TRBV19,-,TRBJ1-1,TGTGCCAGTAGTATATCGGTCGGCGTGAACACTGAAGCTTTCTTT,CASSISVGVNTEAFF
-,TRBV11-2,-,TRBJ2-7,TGTGCCAGCAGCCCCGACCCAGAACAGGGTACGTACTTC,CASSPDPEQGTYF
-,TRBV27,once,TRBJ1-2,TGTGCCAGCAGTTCCCGACAGCATCTCTTAGCTAACTATGGCTACACCTTC,CASSSRQHLLANYGYTF
-,TRBV6-2/TRBV6-3,-,TRBJ2-2,TGTGCCAGCAGTTACGTGCGACGTTCGAACACCGGGGAGCTGTTTTTT,CASSYVRRSNTGELFF
-,TRBV5-4,-,TRBJ2-1,TGTGCCAGCAGCTTGGAGGATGAGCAGTTCTTC,CASSLEDEQFF
-,TRBV6-5,-,TRBJ1-1,TGTGCCAGCAGCTGGACAGCATACACTGAAGCTTTCTTT,CASSWTAYTEAFF
-,TRBV11-1,-,TRBJ1-3,TGTGCCAGCAGCTTAACCTCTGGAAACACCATATATTTT,CASSLTSGNTIYF
-,TRBV7-2,-,TRBJ1-2,TGTGCCAGCAGCTTAGGTGTTGGGGAGGGGGCTAACTATGGCTACACCTTC,CASSLGVGEGANYGYTF
-,TRBV7-9,-,TRBJ1-2,TGTGCCAGCAGCTTAGCGCGGGGGGGCGGCTCGAACTATGGCTACACCTTC,CASSLARGGGSNYGYTF
-,TRBV2,-,TRBJ2-7,TGTGCCAGCACCAGGGGCAGTTTGGCCTACGAGCAGTACTTC,CASTRGSLAYEQYF
TRBD1,TRBV18,-,TRBJ2-5,TGTGCCAGCTCTCCCGCAGGGGGAGAGACCCAGTACTTC,CASSPAGGETQYF
TRBD1,TRBV7-6,-,TRBJ2-3,TGTGCCAGCAGCAGACAGGGGGGGGGCACAGATACGCAGTATTTT,CASSRQGGGTDTQYF
TRBD1,TRBV15,-,TRBJ1-1,TGTGCCACCAGCAGAGGCGGACAGGGGAGGACTGAAGCTTTCTTT,CATSRGGQGRTEAFF
-,TRBV12-3/TRBV12-4,-,TRBJ2-1,TGTGCCAGCAGTTTTGTACTAGCAGATGAGCAGTTCTTC,CASSFVLADEQFF
TRBD1,TRBV29-1,-,TRBJ1-1,TGCAGCGTACCGGGACAGGGGGCCACTGAAGCTTTCTTT,CSVPGQGATEAFF